The rows below give T cell receptor beta chains drawn from one sample of a study of somatic mutations in cytotoxic T cells in rheumatoid arthritis. Only in-frame clones appear in the TCRdb table, and some are missing; sequencing was by immunoSEQ multiplex PCR. Of approximately 10,000 clones listed, 90% to 95% were seen once; the top ten hold approximately 15%. Sequenced material: CD8+ T cells sorted from blood. The receptors stem from a woman between 18 and 29 years old with rheumatoid arthritis. The CDR3 runs from the conserved cysteine through the conserved F or W. The D gene is left open where the match is weak. Some rows have no size entry. The others give once, few or many, or a class for an expanded clone.

abundance: NA
d_gene: NA
j_gene: TRBJ2-5
v_gene: TRBV27
CDR3aa: CASSLTAGETQYF
CDR3nt: TGTGCCAGCAGTTTAACTGCGGGAGAGACCCAGTACTTC

abundance: NA
d_gene: TRBD2
j_gene: TRBJ2-3
v_gene: TRBV27
CDR3aa: CASSLSPSGPNTDTQYF
CDR3nt: TGTGCCAGCAGTTTATCCCCTAGCGGACCCAACACAGATACGCAGTATTTT

abundance: NA
d_gene: NA
j_gene: TRBJ2-7
v_gene: TRBV6-5
CDR3aa: CASSYSPPRLFYEQYF
CDR3nt: TGTGCCAGCAGTTACTCTCCGCCGCGACTTTTCTACGAGCAGTACTTC

abundance: NA
d_gene: TRBD2
j_gene: TRBJ2-3
v_gene: TRBV5-1
CDR3aa: CASSSGLAGGPFSTDTQYF
CDR3nt: TGCGCCAGCAGCTCCGGACTAGCGGGAGGGCCTTTTAGCACAGATACGCAGTATTTT

abundance: NA
d_gene: TRBD1
j_gene: TRBJ1-1
v_gene: TRBV7-6
CDR3aa: CASSLAAQGEVNTEAFF
CDR3nt: TGTGCCAGCAGCTTAGCGGCTCAGGGGGAAGTGAACACTGAAGCTTTCTTT

abundance: NA
d_gene: NA
j_gene: TRBJ1-1
v_gene: TRBV6-5
CDR3aa: CASSYIGAGYEAFF
CDR3nt: TGTGCCAGCAGTTACATCGGGGCGGGATACGAAGCTTTCTTT

abundance: NA
d_gene: NA
j_gene: TRBJ2-7
v_gene: TRBV6-5
CDR3aa: CASSYDTHGGDEQYF
CDR3nt: TGTGCCAGCAGTTACGATACACACGGAGGGGACGAGCAGTACTTC

abundance: NA
d_gene: TRBD2
j_gene: TRBJ2-3
v_gene: TRBV7-3
CDR3aa: CASSGGGGLGMDTQYF
CDR3nt: TGTGCCAGCAGCGGAGGCGGCGGACTAGGGATGGATACGCAGTATTTT

abundance: NA
d_gene: TRBD2
j_gene: TRBJ2-3
v_gene: TRBV9
CDR3aa: CASSPRQGLDRTDTQYF
CDR3nt: TGTGCCAGCAGCCCCCGGCAGGGACTAGATCGCACAGATACGCAGTATTTT

abundance: few
d_gene: TRBD2
j_gene: TRBJ2-1
v_gene: TRBV7-9
CDR3aa: CASRATSGRQNEQFF
CDR3nt: TGTGCCAGCAGGGCGACTAGCGGGAGGCAAAATGAGCAGTTCTTC

abundance: NA
d_gene: TRBD1
j_gene: TRBJ2-7
v_gene: TRBV4-1
CDR3aa: CASSQEGQGMYEQYF
CDR3nt: TGCGCCAGCAGCCAGGAGGGACAGGGGATGTACGAGCAGTACTTC

abundance: NA
d_gene: NA
j_gene: TRBJ2-7
v_gene: TRBV27
CDR3aa: CASSFAIVGSSYEQYF
CDR3nt: TGTGCCAGCAGTTTTGCCATTGTCGGTAGCTCCTACGAGCAGTACTTC

abundance: NA
d_gene: TRBD2
j_gene: TRBJ2-7
v_gene: TRBV4-1
CDR3aa: CASSHILAGVSYEQYF
CDR3nt: TGCGCCAGCAGCCACATACTAGCGGGAGTCAGCTACGAGCAGTACTTC

abundance: NA
d_gene: TRBD2
j_gene: TRBJ2-2
v_gene: TRBV6-4
CDR3aa: CASSEAGDTGELFF
CDR3nt: TGTGCCAGCAGTGAAGCGGGAGACACCGGGGAGCTGTTTTTT

abundance: NA
d_gene: NA
j_gene: TRBJ2-2
v_gene: TRBV6-6
CDR3aa: CASSGGRGGELFF
CDR3nt: TGTGCCAGCAGTGGTGGGAGAGGCGGGGAGCTGTTTTTT

abundance: NA
d_gene: NA
j_gene: TRBJ1-6
v_gene: TRBV14
CDR3aa: CASSHPNTYNSPLHF
CDR3nt: TGTGCCAGCAGCCATCCCAACACCTATAATTCACCCCTCCACTTT

abundance: NA
d_gene: NA
j_gene: TRBJ1-3
v_gene: TRBV6-5
CDR3aa: CASSYSRGLSGNTIYF
CDR3nt: TGTGCCAGCAGTTACTCGAGAGGGCTCTCTGGAAACACCATATATTTT

abundance: NA
d_gene: NA
j_gene: TRBJ1-2
v_gene: TRBV7-9
CDR3aa: CASSTGLNIGYTF
CDR3nt: TGTGCCAGCAGTACTGGGCTGAACATTGGCTACACCTTC

abundance: few
d_gene: TRBD1
j_gene: TRBJ1-1
v_gene: TRBV4-2
CDR3aa: CASSGGTDAEAFF
CDR3nt: TGTGCCAGCAGCGGTGGGACAGACGCTGAAGCTTTCTTT

abundance: NA
d_gene: TRBD1
j_gene: TRBJ2-7
v_gene: TRBV18
CDR3aa: CASSPPTGQLSYEQYF
CDR3nt: TGTGCCAGCTCACCACCCACGGGACAGCTCTCCTACGAGCAGTACTTC

abundance: once
d_gene: NA
j_gene: TRBJ2-2
v_gene: TRBV6-5
CDR3aa: CASSPLFDSGELFF
CDR3nt: TGTGCCAGCAGCCCTTTATTTGACAGCGGGGAGCTGTTTTTT

abundance: NA
d_gene: NA
j_gene: TRBJ2-6
v_gene: TRBV27
CDR3aa: CASSFLSSGANVLTF
CDR3nt: TGTGCCAGCAGTTTTCTCAGCTCTGGGGCCAACGTCCTGACTTTC

abundance: NA
d_gene: TRBD1
j_gene: TRBJ2-1
v_gene: TRBV10-1
CDR3aa: CASSDFNREGQGGPNEQFF
CDR3nt: TGCGCCAGCAGTGATTTCAATCGAGAGGGACAGGGGGGCCCCAATGAGCAGTTCTTC

abundance: NA
d_gene: NA
j_gene: TRBJ2-1
v_gene: TRBV27
CDR3aa: CASREVGNEQFF
CDR3nt: TGTGCCAGCAGAGAGGTCGGCAATGAGCAGTTCTTC

abundance: once
d_gene: NA
j_gene: TRBJ1-5
v_gene: TRBV19
CDR3aa: CASSIFDWNQPQHF
CDR3nt: TGTGCCAGTAGTATCTTTGACTGGAATCAGCCCCAGCATTTT

abundance: NA
d_gene: TRBD2
j_gene: TRBJ2-3
v_gene: TRBV11-2
CDR3aa: CASSSLAGVGKDTQYF
CDR3nt: TGTGCCAGCAGCTCCTTAGCGGGAGTTGGTAAAGATACGCAGTATTTT